Listed below are T cell receptor beta chains from one sample, sequenced in a study of response to subunit inactivated influenza vaccine. MiXCR, applied by TCRdb to the RT-PCR reads, yields one record per CDR3 protein. Of about 480,000 distinct CDR3 sequences listed, over 10% are singletons. The sample was PBMCs from blood, taken roughly 47 days after vaccination. Receptors were obtained from a man aged 50 or older who received an inactivated influenza vaccine. Each CDR3 is given without its conserved first and last residue. The D gene is left open where the match is weak.

>14|TRBJ2-5|NA|TRBV27
ASSFCQRAGQETQY
>14|TRBJ2-5|TRBD2|TRBV4-3
ASSQGLAGGQETQY
>13|TRBJ2-6|NA|TRBV7-9
ASSSTTAGANVLT
>13|TRBJ2-7|NA|TRBV5-6
ASSLALFGPYEQY
>15|TRBJ2-7|TRBD2|TRBV4-3
ASSQDSTGLAGDEQY
>13|TRBJ2-1|NA|TRBV5-1
ASSPRVGQSVRQF
>10|TRBJ2-7|NA|TRBV20-1
SAREQTYEQY
>14|TRBJ2-5|NA|TRBV29-1
SVKSRDTKRGETQY
>11|TRBJ1-2|TRBD1|TRBV20-1
SAPQTGAYGYT
>12|TRBJ2-3|NA|TRBV12-3/TRBV12-4
ASSSLGPTDTQY
>14|TRBJ2-7|NA|TRBV7-9
ASSPPRVSEAYEQY
>12|TRBJ2-3|NA|TRBV9
ASSKAGSGDTQY
>14|TRBJ1-2|NA|TRBV6-5
ASSYRPRDLNYGYT
>12|TRBJ2-1|NA|TRBV6-2/TRBV6-3
ASGPGTYYNEQF
>11|TRBJ2-7|TRBD1|TRBV7-8
ASSFRTGREQY
>14|TRBJ2-1|NA|TRBV12-3/TRBV12-4
ANAPGPQTGYNEQF
>13|TRBJ2-1|NA|TRBV20-1
SARDRLVPYNEQF
>12|TRBJ1-6|TRBD1|TRBV20-1
SASPRGWNSPLH
>12|TRBJ1-5|NA|TRBV7-9
ASSLGGYNQPQH
>14|TRBJ2-7|TRBD2|TRBV7-2
AGSSGLAGSVYEQY
>15|TRBJ2-4|TRBD2|TRBV20-1
SARDRTSQIAKNIQY
>13|TRBJ2-1|NA|TRBV10-3
AISTGQKNGNEQF
>14|TRBJ2-7|NA|TRBV23-1
ASSQWLTNGDYEQY
>12|TRBJ2-7|TRBD1|TRBV5-5
ASSPGTGWYEQY